This T cell receptor (beta chain) was identified during a study of tumour-infiltrating T cells in Burkitt lymphoma. Clones were read by immunoSEQ multiplex PCR, and TCRdb kept only the in-frame ones, dropping some. The sample shows under 500 clones, roughly 96% of them seen only once. The germline V gene encodes CDR1 ENHRY and CDR2 SYGVKD. V was trimmed by 3 bases and J by 2 bases, leaving 13 bases between them. The CDR3 runs to 15 residues. The sequenced material came from tumor tissue. The clonotype comes from a human donor with Burkitt lymphoma. The chain employs TRBV10-3 and TRBJ2-5; D is perhaps TRBD1 (5 bases). The CDR3 DNA follows: TGTGCCATCAGTGAAGGACACATGGGACAAGAGACCCAGTACTTC. Its translation is CAISEGHMGQETQYF.